This TCR beta chain appears in the sequencing data of a study of a mutant IDH1 vaccine in newly diagnosed glioma. The time point denotes: week 47, end of study. A 20-mer mutant IDH1 peptide at 300 ug was injected subcutaneously with topical imiquimod. A note on this clone: The antigen remains unidentified.

Germline V lookup: CDR1 SGHTA, CDR2 FQGNSA. The CDR3 sequence is 15 residues long. V lost 5 bases to trimming and J lost 6 bases; unmatched junction nucleotides: 7. The table came from immunoSEQ multiplex PCR; TCRdb's copy has only in-frame clones and leaves some out. The data show about 13,000 clones, around 76% seen once. The chain recombines TRBV7-2 with TRBJ1-5; 10 nucleotides line up with TRBD1. Specimen: PBMCs, collected from a glioma patient whose treatment included an IDH1 peptide vaccine. The sequence came from a woman in her thirties or forties with glioma. DNA of the CDR3: TGTGCCAGCAGCCCGACAGGGGGCAATGGTCAGCCCCAGCATTTT. It is translated as CASSPTGGNGQPQHF.